This T cell receptor beta chain was sequenced during a study of regulatory T cells in long-lasting Graves disease. In the study overall: Persistent Graves' disease required over 5 years of antithyroid drugs and positive TSH receptor antibodies.

With iRepertoire HTBI primers and Arm-PCR of CDR3 regions, TCR beta libraries were built. TCRdb re-called the multiplex PCR reads with MiXCR, one entry per CDR3 protein. The sample has about 660,000 distinct CDR3 sequences; about 32% are singletons. V was trimmed by 0 bases and J by 7 bases, leaving 10 bases between them. The length of the CDR3 is 14 residues. The germline gives CDR1 SEHNR, CDR2 FQNEAQ (reference sequence). The time point is: persistent/refractory GD, antithyroid drugs over 5 years with positive TRAb. PBMC RNA was the source of the TCR library. The sample in question was peripheral blood mononuclear cells (PBMCs), obtained when the disease was refractory, from a patient treated with antithyroid drugs. The sequence was collected from a female donor with Graves disease. The chain carries TRBV7-9 and TRBJ2-4; D is unresolved. CDR3 DNA sequence: TGTGCCAGCAGCTTAGCAGGGATCGGGAACATTCAGTACTTC. Residues: CASSLAGIGNIQYF.